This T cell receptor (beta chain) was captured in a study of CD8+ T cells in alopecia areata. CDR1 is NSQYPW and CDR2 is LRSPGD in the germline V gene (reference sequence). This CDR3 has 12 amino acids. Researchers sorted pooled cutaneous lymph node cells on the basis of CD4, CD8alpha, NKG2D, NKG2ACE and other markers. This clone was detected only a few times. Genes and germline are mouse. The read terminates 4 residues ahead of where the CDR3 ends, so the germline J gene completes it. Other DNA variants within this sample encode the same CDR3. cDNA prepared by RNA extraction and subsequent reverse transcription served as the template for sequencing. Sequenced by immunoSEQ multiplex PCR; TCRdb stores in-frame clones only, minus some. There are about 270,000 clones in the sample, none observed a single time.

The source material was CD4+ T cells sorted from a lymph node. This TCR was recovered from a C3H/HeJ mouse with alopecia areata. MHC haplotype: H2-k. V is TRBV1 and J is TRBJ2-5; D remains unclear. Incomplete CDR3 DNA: TGCACCTGCAGTGCAGGGGGAGAC. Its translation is CTCSAGGD. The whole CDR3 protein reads CTCSAGGDTQYF.